This TCR beta chain emerged from a study of response to subunit inactivated influenza vaccine. Germline CDR1 is MNHNS and CDR2 is SASEGT. Trimming removed 4 bases at V and 5 bases at J, with 11 bases between. The CDR3 is 13 amino acids. General study points: Each seasonal influenza vaccination recruits few new T cells, the authors suggested.

The sample holds a few counts of this clonotype. Its cognate antigen is unknown. One entry per CDR3 protein, called by TCRdb with MiXCR from the RT-PCR reads. The sample lists hundreds of thousands of distinct CDR3 sequences, around a sixth seen once, with 11% in the top ten. This TCR was sampled from a man aged 45 to 65 who received an inactivated influenza vaccine. This chain joins TRBV6-1 and TRBJ2-5; possible D gene TRBD2, 6 bases. The input for sequencing was PBMCs from blood, taken roughly 12 days after vaccination. This CDR3 reads CASSGLGRETQYF. CDR3 in DNA: TGTGCCAGCAGTGGACTAGGGAGGGAGACCCAGTACTTC.